This TCR beta chain was sequenced for a study of a mutant IDH1 vaccine in newly diagnosed glioma. Germline V lookup: CDR1 LGHNA, CDR2 YNFKEQ. CDR3 length: 13 residues. V was clipped by 1 base and J by 10 bases, with 13 bases between them. TCRdb's copy holds only in-frame clones and misses some; the assay was immunoSEQ multiplex PCR. The sample holds about 24,000 clones, approximately 90% seen once. Time point indicated: baseline, week 1 (first vaccination visit). Treatment denoted: pre-vaccination baseline after standard-of-care therapy. This clone was counted only a few times. Material: PBMCs, obtained from a glioma patient treated with radiotherapy, temozolomide or both. The TCR originated in a man aged 25 to 40 with glioma. The V and J genes are TRBV4-2 and TRBJ1-2; D is unclear. The CDR3 loop is CASSQASGVYYTF. CDR3 nucleotides: TGTGCCAGCAGCCAAGCCTCCGGGGTCTACTACACCTTC.